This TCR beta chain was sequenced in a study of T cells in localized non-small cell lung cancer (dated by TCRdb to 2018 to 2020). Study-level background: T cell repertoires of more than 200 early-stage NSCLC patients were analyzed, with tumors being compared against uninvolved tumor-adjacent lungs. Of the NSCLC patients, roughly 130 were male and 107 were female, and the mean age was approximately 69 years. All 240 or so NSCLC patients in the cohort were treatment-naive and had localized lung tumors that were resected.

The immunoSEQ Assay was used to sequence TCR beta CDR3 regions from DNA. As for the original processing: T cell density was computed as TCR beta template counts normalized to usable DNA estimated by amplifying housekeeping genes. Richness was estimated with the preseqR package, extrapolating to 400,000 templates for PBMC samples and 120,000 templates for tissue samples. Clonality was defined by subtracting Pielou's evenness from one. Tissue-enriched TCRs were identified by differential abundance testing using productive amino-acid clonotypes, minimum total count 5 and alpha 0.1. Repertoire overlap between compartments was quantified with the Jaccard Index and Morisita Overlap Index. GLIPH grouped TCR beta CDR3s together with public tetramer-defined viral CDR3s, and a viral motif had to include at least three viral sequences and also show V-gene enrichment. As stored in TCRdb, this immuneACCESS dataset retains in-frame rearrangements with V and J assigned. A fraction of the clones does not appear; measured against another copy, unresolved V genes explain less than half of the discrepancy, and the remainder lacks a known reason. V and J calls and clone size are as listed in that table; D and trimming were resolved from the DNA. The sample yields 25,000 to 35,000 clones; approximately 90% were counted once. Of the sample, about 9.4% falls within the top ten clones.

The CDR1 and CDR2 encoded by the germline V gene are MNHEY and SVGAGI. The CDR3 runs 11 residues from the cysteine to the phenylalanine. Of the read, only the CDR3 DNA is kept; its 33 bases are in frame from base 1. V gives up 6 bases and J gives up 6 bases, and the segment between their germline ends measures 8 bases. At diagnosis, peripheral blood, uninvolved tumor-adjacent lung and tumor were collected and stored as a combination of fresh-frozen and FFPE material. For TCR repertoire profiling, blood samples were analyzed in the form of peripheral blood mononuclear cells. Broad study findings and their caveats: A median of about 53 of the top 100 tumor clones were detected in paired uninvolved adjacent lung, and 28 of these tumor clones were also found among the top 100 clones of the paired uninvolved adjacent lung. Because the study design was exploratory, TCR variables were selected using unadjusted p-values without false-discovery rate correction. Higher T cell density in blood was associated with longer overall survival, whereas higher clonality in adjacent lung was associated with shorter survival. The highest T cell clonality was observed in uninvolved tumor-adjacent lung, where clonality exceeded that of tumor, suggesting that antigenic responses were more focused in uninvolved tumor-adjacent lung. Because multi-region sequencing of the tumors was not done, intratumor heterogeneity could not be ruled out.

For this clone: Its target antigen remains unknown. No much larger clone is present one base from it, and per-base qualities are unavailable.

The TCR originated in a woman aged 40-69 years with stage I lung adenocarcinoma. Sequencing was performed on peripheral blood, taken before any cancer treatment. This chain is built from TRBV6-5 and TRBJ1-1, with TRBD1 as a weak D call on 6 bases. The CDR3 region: CASRQGSEAFF. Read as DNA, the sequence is TGTGCCAGCAGACAGGGTTCTGAAGCTTTCTTT.